The rows below give T cell receptor beta chains drawn from one sample of a study of identical twins. MiXCR, run by TCRdb on the 5' RACE reads, gives a single entry per CDR3 protein. The table lists about 530,000 distinct CDR3 sequences, over 12% of them singletons. These same records also appear under a second study, on yellow fever vaccine responses in identical twins.

The specimen sequenced was CD4+ T cells sorted from blood. These receptors were taken from a woman in her late teens or twenties in good health. The CDR3 runs from the conserved cysteine through the conserved F or W. The D gene is left open where the match is weak. Some rows have no size entry. The others give once, few or many, or a class for an expanded clone.

j_call d_call v_call clone_size cdr3_nt cdr3_aa
TRBJ1-5 NA TRBV27 NA TGTGCCAGCAGTTTGGAGGGATGGAGCAATCAGCCCCAGCATTTT CASSLEGWSNQPQHF
TRBJ2-1 NA TRBV28 few TGTGCCAGCAGTTCCGGAAGGCGCAATGAGCAGTTCTTC CASSSGRRNEQFF
TRBJ2-1 TRBD1 TRBV6-4 NA TGTGCCAGCAGGGCCGGGACAGGGGGGGGCTCCTACAATGAGCAGTTCTTC CASRAGTGGGSYNEQFF
TRBJ2-3 NA TRBV20-1 NA TGCAGTGCTAGGAAAGGCGGGGATACGCAGTATTTT CSARKGGDTQYF
TRBJ1-2 NA TRBV20-1 NA TGCAGTGCTAGTTTCCAGGCCTGGGGATATGGCTACACCTTC CSASFQAWGYGYTF
TRBJ2-2 NA TRBV18 NA TGTGCCAGCCCTCCTGGGAGCGCGAACACCGGGGAGCTGTTTTTT CASPPGSANTGELFF
TRBJ2-6 TRBD2 TRBV6-1 few TGTGCCAGCAGTCCAGAACTAGCGGCCGGGGCCAACGTCCTGACTTTC CASSPELAAGANVLTF
TRBJ1-1 TRBD1 TRBV12-3/TRBV12-4 many TGTGCCAGCAGTTTCGGACAGGGGGCTGAAGCTTTCTTT CASSFGQGAEAFF
TRBJ2-3 NA TRBV20-1 NA TGCAGTGCTAACGGCGGTGGCACAGATACGCAGTATTTT CSANGGGTDTQYF
TRBJ1-1 NA TRBV15 NA TGTGCCACCAGCAGAGATAGGTGGCTGGCTTTCTTT CATSRDRWLAFF
TRBJ2-3 TRBD1 TRBV18 few TGTGCCAGCTCACCGACAGGGGTGGATACGCAGTATTTT CASSPTGVDTQYF
TRBJ1-1 NA TRBV19 few TGTGCCAGTACCCAGACCCGGGCACCAAACACTGAAGCTTTCTTT CASTQTRAPNTEAFF
TRBJ2-5 TRBD2 TRBV11-3 NA TGTGCCAGCAGCTTACAAGCGGGAGCGGGGAAGACCCAGTACTTC CASSLQAGAGKTQYF
TRBJ2-7 NA TRBV3-1 NA TGTGCCAGCAGCCCGGCACTGTCCCGCTACGAGCAGTACTTC CASSPALSRYEQYF
TRBJ1-5 NA TRBV2 many TGTGCCAGCAGTGAAGGAGGGAATCAGCCCCAGCATTTT CASSEGGNQPQHF
TRBJ2-1 NA TRBV6-1 NA TGTGCCAGCAGTGAGGTCGGGCAGGGGTTCTACAATGAGCAGTTCTTC CASSEVGQGFYNEQFF
TRBJ2-5 TRBD1 TRBV15 NA TGTGCCACCAGCAGAGAGGGGGGGACAGGGGGCTTGCAAGAGACCCAGTACTTC CATSREGGTGGLQETQYF
TRBJ1-2 TRBD1 TRBV20-1 few TGCAGTGCTAGAGAGGACAGGGGACGCTATGGCTACACCTTC CSAREDRGRYGYTF
TRBJ2-3 NA TRBV7-9 NA TGTGCCAGCAGCTTAAGGGGGACAACCTCTTTCACAGATACGCAGTATTTT CASSLRGTTSFTDTQYF
TRBJ2-7 TRBD2 TRBV7-1 NA TGTGCCAGCAGCTCCCAGGGATTGGTAGCGGGATATTCCCTAGCACACCCCTACGAGCAGTACTTC CASSSQGLVAGYSLAHPYEQYF
TRBJ2-3 NA TRBV20-1 few TGCAGTCGAGTGGGCCTCGGCACAGATACGCAGTATTTT CSRVGLGTDTQYF
TRBJ2-5 NA TRBV20-1 few TGCAGTGCTAGGGTCACCGGCGGGGAAGAGACCCAGTACTTC CSARVTGGEETQYF
TRBJ1-4 TRBD1 TRBV2 NA TGTGCCAGCAGGACGGAAGGGACAGGGAATGAAAAACTGTTTTTT CASRTEGTGNEKLFF
TRBJ2-5 NA TRBV28 many TGTGCCAGCAGTGGCGCGGCGGGTACGGAAGAGACCCAGTACTTC CASSGAAGTEETQYF
TRBJ2-5 TRBD2 TRBV20-1 NA TGCAGTGCTAGAGATCCTAGCGGGGGGGCCCAGTACTTC CSARDPSGGAQYF
TRBJ2-1 TRBD2 TRBV6-1 NA TGTGCCAGCAGCAAATGGACTAGCGGGGTACCCTACAATGAGCAGTTCTTC CASSKWTSGVPYNEQFF
TRBJ2-3 TRBD2 TRBV12-3/TRBV12-4 few TGTGCCAGCAGCCCCCCGGGACTAGCGGGGTCTGATACGCAGTATTTT CASSPPGLAGSDTQYF
TRBJ1-3 NA TRBV10-2 few TGCGCCAGCAGGGTCGTAGACGGAAACACCATATATTTT CASRVVDGNTIYF
TRBJ2-5 TRBD1 TRBV29-1 NA TGCAGCGGAAGAGGGACAGGAGCCCAAGAGACCCAGTACTTC CSGRGTGAQETQYF
TRBJ1-5 TRBD1 TRBV10-2 NA TGCGCCAGCAGTCTTACCGGGACAGGTTCCAGCAATCAGCCCCAGCATTTT CASSLTGTGSSNQPQHF
TRBJ2-4 NA TRBV28 NA TGTGCCAGCAGCACGGGAAGTACGAGTTTCAAAAACATTCAGTACTTC CASSTGSTSFKNIQYF
TRBJ2-3 TRBD1 TRBV11-1 NA TGTGCCAGCAGCCGCGCGGGACAGGGGCCCCCCAGAGGAACAGATACGCAGTATTTT CASSRAGQGPPRGTDTQYF
TRBJ1-1 NA TRBV9 NA TGTGCCAGCAGCGTAGGCCAGTCAAACGTGAACACTGAAGCTTTCTTT CASSVGQSNVNTEAFF
TRBJ2-2 TRBD1 TRBV27 many TGTGCCAGCAGTTCCCAGGGGGCGGGGAACACCGGGGAGCTGTTTTTT CASSSQGAGNTGELFF